The source of this T cell receptor beta chain is a study of CD8 T cells in Susac syndrome. The germline CDR1 and CDR2 sequences are GTSNPN and SVGIG (reference sequence). CDR3 length: 14 residues. V was trimmed by 0 bases and J by 4 bases, leaving 12 bases between them. Reverse transcription of about 0.5 to 1 ug RNA was carried out with random hexamers. Amplification of TCR beta CDR3 was carried out by immunoSEQ multiplex PCR, which covered 54 Vbeta and 13 Jbeta segments. TCRdb analysed the immunoSEQ multiplex PCR reads with MiXCR anew, one entry per CDR3 protein. The repertoire has around 150,000 distinct CDR3 sequences, just under 95% of them found once; the top ten carry 0.14%.

This chain connects TRBV30 to TRBJ1-1; D call uncertain. What was sequenced was CD4+ T cells from PBMCs. The clonotype comes from a human donor with Susac syndrome. CDR3 coding DNA: TGTGCCTGGAGTGTACAACAGCCGGGCACTGAAGCTTTCTTT. Translation: CAWSVQQPGTEAFF.